Listed here are 10 T cell receptor beta chains from one sample, sequenced in a study of molecular identifiers for immune sequencing clone quantification. Each CDR3 protein is one row after TCRdb ran MiXCR on the PCR reads. The data hold about 640,000 distinct CDR3 sequences, with 15% to 20% observed a single time. Sequenced material: naive CD8+ T cells from blood, with Jurkat cell RNA spiked in. The subset is: FACS-sorted CD8+CD4-CCR7+CD45RA+ naive T cells. Every receptor here comes from a human donor in good health. Some libraries in this study had Jurkat cell RNA spiked in.

This clonotype was recorded at least ten times. The V gene is TRBV5-1, the J gene TRBJ1-3; D is uncertain. Germline CDR1 and CDR2: SGHRS and YFSETQ. This CDR3 is 15 amino acids long. Trimming shortened V by 4 bases and J by 0 bases, and 11 bases separated the two germline ends. The CDR3 loop reads CASSLDGDSGNTIYF. The CDR3 DNA sequence: TGCGCCAGCAGCCTGGACGGAGACTCTGGAAACACCATATATTTT.

Concerning this clonotype itself: A much larger clone lies one base from this, so it may be a read error. The CDR3 protein is CAGSTRSAPYEQYF. In DNA form, the CDR3 reads TGTGCCGGCAGTACCCGATCCGCACCCTACGAGCAGTACTTC. The rearrangement uses TRBV6-2 or TRBV6-3 and TRBJ2-7; D is unresolved. Germline V CDR1 and CDR2: MNHEY, SVGEGT. The CDR3 spans 14 residues.

At least ten counts were recorded for this clonotype. The V call is TRBV18, the J call TRBJ2-5, with TRBD1 matching 9 bases. The CDR3 runs 15 residues. The germline gives CDR1 KGHSH, CDR2 LQKENI. Unmatched junction bases numbered 3, after V lost 1 base and J lost 3 bases. The CDR3 DNA is TGTGCCAGCTCACCACGTTGGGACAGGGAAGAGACCCAGTACTTC. It specifies CASSPRWDREETQYF.

Many counts were recorded for this clonotype. The chain employs TRBV28 and TRBJ1-2; D is uncertain. The CDR3 extends over 15 amino acids. Germline V gives CDR1 MDHEN, CDR2 SYDVKM. Trimming cost V 3 bases and J 2 bases, with 13 bases left between them. The CDR3 is CASSFRTNRNYGYTF. DNA for the CDR3: TGTGCCAGCAGTTTCCGGACCAACAGAAACTATGGCTACACCTTC.

J is TRBJ2-1 and V is TRBV7-3; 10 bases are shared with TRBD2. Germline V gives CDR1 SGHTA, CDR2 FQGTGA. CDR3 length: 15 residues. The ends lost 5 bases at V and 4 bases at J; junction bases unmatched: 5. CDR3 sequence: CASSPTSGEYNEQFF. CDR3 bases: TGTGCCAGCAGCCCTACTAGCGGGGAATACAATGAGCAGTTCTTC.

For this clonotype: A much larger clone sits a single nucleotide away, making a read error possible. The chain couples TRBV20-1 to TRBJ1-1; D ambiguous. Trimming pared 5 bases from V and 8 bases from J, leaving 18 bases between. CDR1 and CDR2 (germline): DFQATT, SNEGSKA (reference sequence). The CDR3 is 13 residues long. The CDR3 reads CSAGGLDRSEAFF. The CDR3 DNA sequence: TGCAGTGCTGGAGGTCTGGACCGTTCGGAAGCTTTCTTT.

The chain joins TRBV30 to TRBJ1-3, with D maybe TRBD1 (5 bases). CDR1 is GTSNPN and CDR2 is SVGIG in the germline V gene (reference sequence). The CDR3 spans 13 residues. V lost 2 bases to trimming and J lost 2 bases, with 7 bases between them. CDR3 residues: CAWSKDTGNTIYF. CDR3 DNA: TGTGCCTGGAGTAAGGACACTGGAAACACCATATATTTT. Using reference TRBV30 and TRBJ1-3 for the parts outside the CDR3, the full variable domain is SQTIHQWPATLVQPVGSPLSLECTVEGTSNPNLYWYRQAAGRGLQLLFYSVGIGQISSEVPQNLSASRPQDRQFILSSKKLLLSDSGFYLCAWSKDTGNTIYFGEGSWLTVV.

This clonotype was counted ten times or more. This chain connects TRBV11-2 to TRBJ2-1; 9 positions match TRBD2. CDR1 is SGHAT, CDR2 FQNNGV, per germline. Germline trimming cut 1 base from V and 5 bases from J; bases unmatched to any gene: 9. This CDR3 is built from 17 residues. The CDR3: CASSLAPRTSADNEQFF. As DNA, the CDR3 is TGTGCCAGCAGCTTAGCTCCCCGGACTAGCGCTGACAATGAGCAGTTCTTC. The full variable domain, completed using reference TRBV11-2 and TRBJ2-1, is EAGVAQSPRYKIIEKRQSVAFWCNPISGHATLYWYQQILGQGPKLLIQFQNNGVVDDSQLPKDRFSAERLKGVDSTLKIQPAKLEDSAVYLCASSLAPRTSADNEQFFGPGTRLTVL.

As for this clonotype: A much larger clone lies a single base off, so this may be a read error. This chain uses TRBV28 with TRBJ2-5; D ambiguous. V gave up 3 bases and J gave up 1 base, with 6 bases separating them. Germline-derived CDR1 and CDR2 are MDHEN and SYDVKM. This CDR3 spans 13 amino acids. CDR3 bases: TGTGCCAGCAGTTTCAGGATCCAAGAGACCCAGTACTTC. As protein: CASSFRIQETQYF.

Points on this clonotype: A read error is possible here, since a much larger clone lies one base away. V gene TRBV12-3 or TRBV12-4 combines with J gene TRBJ2-5; TRBD1 or TRBD2 may be the D gene (5 bases each). The CDR3 extends over 16 amino acids. The DNA for the CDR3 is TGTGCCAGCAGGAGAGCCGGGACGGGAAACCAAGAGGCCCAGTACTTC. As protein: CASRRAGTGNQEAQYF.